This entry is about one TCR beta chain. Arm-PCR of CDR3 regions and iRepertoire HTBI primers were the basis on which TCR beta libraries were built. Authors' methods: Sequenced samples collectively carried roughly 60 TRBV and 14 TRBJ segments. TCRdb redid the calling of the multiplex PCR reads with MiXCR, one entry per CDR3 protein. For this entry, the V and J calls and clone size follow TCRdb and not the study's own pipeline. The sample records around 480,000 distinct CDR3 sequences, about 17% being singletons. This entry belongs to a study of regulatory T cells in long-lasting Graves disease. V dropped 3 bases and J dropped 0 bases, with 12 bases sitting between them. CDR3 length: 16 amino acids. Germline CDR1 and CDR2: MDHEN and SYDVKM. Specified time point: newly diagnosed GD, antithyroid drugs for less than 3 months. The TCR library used RNA extracted from PBMCs. These same records also appear under a second study, on T cells in Graves' hyperthyroidism and ophthalmopathy.

The sample was peripheral blood mononuclear cells (PBMCs), taken at new diagnosis, from a patient treated with antithyroid drugs. The chain recombines TRBV28 with TRBJ1-5; D is undetermined. This receptor was identified in a man in his forties or fifties with Graves disease. The chain's CDR3 is CASSFAPEYSNQPQHF. DNA of the CDR3: TGTGCCAGCAGTTTTGCGCCAGAATATAGCAATCAGCCCCAGCATTTT.